Listed below are T cell receptor beta chains from one sample, sequenced in a study of cytomegalovirus exposure and HLA in healthy donors. The protocol was immunoSEQ multiplex PCR, while the TCRdb copy is restricted to in-frame clones and leaves out a portion. The sample has approximately 210,000 clones, about four fifths seen once. Sequencing input: PBMCs. These TCRs come from a girl aged 10 to 17 in good health and CMV-seropositive. CDR3s include the opening cysteine and the closing phenylalanine or tryptophan. The D gene is left open where the match is weak. A clone size is listed for some rows: how often the clone was seen (once, few, many), or a class if it is expanded.

d_call	v_call	j_call	clone_size	cdr3_nt	cdr3_aa
NA	TRBV6-5	TRBJ1-2	NA	TGTGCCAGCAGTCCTGGAGTGCAAGGGAGAGACGGCTACACCTTC	CASSPGVQGRDGYTF
NA	TRBV6-5	TRBJ2-2	NA	TGTGCCAGCCGACAGTACGTCCAGGCCGGGGAGCTGTTTTTT	CASRQYVQAGELFF
TRBD2	TRBV10-1	TRBJ2-4	few	TGCGCCAGCAGTGCAAGCGGGGGAGGGGGCATTCAGTACTTC	CASSASGGGGIQYF
NA	TRBV9	TRBJ2-7	NA	TGTGCCAGCAGCGTAGCTGATACGAGGGTCTCCTACGAGCAGTACTTC	CASSVADTRVSYEQYF
TRBD2	TRBV7-2	TRBJ2-7	NA	TGTGCCAGCAGCCCCCAATGGCGGGGGGGCGGGGAGCAGTACTTC	CASSPQWRGGGEQYF
TRBD2	TRBV6-5	TRBJ2-7	NA	TGTGCCAGCAGTCTCGGGACTAGCGGTATCTACGAGCAGTACTTC	CASSLGTSGIYEQYF
NA	TRBV10-3	TRBJ2-3	NA	TGTGCCATCAGTGATCGAGCGGGACAAAGCACAGATACGCAGTATTTT	CAISDRAGQSTDTQYF
NA	TRBV5-8	TRBJ1-5	once	TGTGCCAGCAGCCTCGAGTTTTGGGCTCAGCCCCAGCATTTT	CASSLEFWAQPQHF
TRBD1	TRBV11-3	TRBJ2-2	few	TGTGCCAGCAGTCCCGGGGACAGGGCCGACACCGGGGAGCTGTTTTTT	CASSPGDRADTGELFF
NA	TRBV7-8	TRBJ1-4	NA	TGTGCCAGCAGCTCTGGGTCAGGGCCATATAATGAAAAACTGTTTTTT	CASSSGSGPYNEKLFF
NA	TRBV27	TRBJ2-7	NA	TGTGCCAGCAGTTTATCTCAGGGACATAGCTACGAGCAGTACTTC	CASSLSQGHSYEQYF
NA	TRBV9	TRBJ1-6	NA	TGTGCCAGCAGCGTAGGGGGAGGTGGGCAGGCGAAGCCCCTCCACTTT	CASSVGGGGQAKPLHF
NA	TRBV5-1	TRBJ1-2	once	TGCGCCAGCAGGAGCGGGGGGCTGGACTATGGCTACACCTTC	CASRSGGLDYGYTF
TRBD2	TRBV5-1	TRBJ2-1	NA	TGCGCCAGCAGCAGAACTAGCGGGGGATACAATGAGCAGTTCTTC	CASSRTSGGYNEQFF
NA	TRBV30	TRBJ1-2	NA	TGTGCCTGGAGTGGTGGGGGGGGCTACACCTTC	CAWSGGGGYTF
NA	TRBV25-1	TRBJ1-4	NA	TGTGCCAGCAGCCCGGGTTTTTTAACTAATGAAAAACTGTTTTTT	CASSPGFLTNEKLFF
NA	TRBV10-3	TRBJ2-1	NA	TGTGCCATCAGTGAGCCGCGGACTTTTTACAATGAGCAGTTCTTC	CAISEPRTFYNEQFF
NA	TRBV29-1	TRBJ1-2	NA	TGCAGCGTCGGAATCGCGACAGGCTCCTATGGCTACACCTTC	CSVGIATGSYGYTF
TRBD2	TRBV27	TRBJ2-5	NA	TGTGCCAGCAGTAATAGCGGGGGGGCCGTGGAGACCCAGTACTTC	CASSNSGGAVETQYF
NA	TRBV7-7	TRBJ2-1	NA	TGTGCCAGCAGCTTGGGACTGAGCTCCTACAATGAGCAGTTCTTC	CASSLGLSSYNEQFF
TRBD1	TRBV19	TRBJ2-5	few	TGTGCCAGTAGTGCGGGACAGGGTCCCGAGACCCAGTACTTC	CASSAGQGPETQYF
TRBD2	TRBV5-4	TRBJ2-1	NA	TGTGCCAGCAGCGTCCCGTCCGGGACTAGCGGGGGGGCCTACAATGAGCAGTTCTTC	CASSVPSGTSGGAYNEQFF
TRBD1	TRBV30	TRBJ1-5	NA	TGTGCCTGGAGTCGACAGGGGGCCGGTCAGCCCCAGCATTTT	CAWSRQGAGQPQHF
TRBD2	TRBV4-1	TRBJ2-3	NA	TGCGCCAGCAGCGTAATAGCGGGGGGTCTTACAGATACGCAGTATTTT	CASSVIAGGLTDTQYF
NA	TRBV7-6	TRBJ2-7	NA	TGTGCCAGCAGCTCTAGTCCGGTGAGCTCCTACGAGCAGTACTTC	CASSSSPVSSYEQYF
NA	TRBV11-2	TRBJ2-7	NA	TGTGCCAGCAGCTTAGATCTTGGACTTAACTACGAGCAGTACTTC	CASSLDLGLNYEQYF
NA	TRBV18	TRBJ2-5	NA	TGTGCCAGCTCACTCCGGACTTATTTAGGAGAGACCCAGTACTTC	CASSLRTYLGETQYF
NA	TRBV6-5	TRBJ2-7	NA	TGTGCCAGCAGTTACTCCTCAGGCGTCTACGAGCAGTACTTC	CASSYSSGVYEQYF
NA	TRBV9	TRBJ1-3	once	TGTGCCAGCAGCGTAGAGCGGGGGGTACCCGACACCATATATTTT	CASSVERGVPDTIYF
TRBD2	TRBV4-1	TRBJ2-1	once	TGCGCCAGCAGCCAAGTACGTGGCGGGGGATACAATGAGCAGTTCTTC	CASSQVRGGGYNEQFF
TRBD2	TRBV5-4	TRBJ2-1	NA	TGTGCCAGCAGCTTCGCTAGCGGGGATAGTGAGCAGTTCTTC	CASSFASGDSEQFF
NA	TRBV6-6	TRBJ2-7	NA	TGTGCCAGCAGTTACGAGGTCTACGAGCAGTACTTC	CASSYEVYEQYF
NA	TRBV30	TRBJ1-6	NA	TGTGCCTGGAGTTTAGGGCAGGGAAATTCACCCCTCCACTTT	CAWSLGQGNSPLHF
NA	TRBV9	TRBJ2-7	NA	TGTGCCAGCAGCCCCGGGAAGGAGGGCGTCTCCGAGCAGTACTTC	CASSPGKEGVSEQYF
TRBD1	TRBV2	TRBJ1-4	NA	TGTGCCAGCGTCCTGGGTGCAGGGGGACCTGAAAAACTGTTTTTT	CASVLGAGGPEKLFF
NA	TRBV7-9	TRBJ1-5	NA	TGTGCCAGCAGCCATAGGAATAGGGGCTGTGGGGGCAATCAGCCCCAGCATTTT	CASSHRNRGCGGNQPQHF
NA	TRBV6-1	TRBJ1-2	NA	TGTGCCAGCAGGGCAGGACAGAACTATGGCTACACCTTC	CASRAGQNYGYTF
TRBD2	TRBV18	TRBJ2-5	NA	TGTGCCAGCTCACCCTGGACTAGCGGGGGCCAAGAGACCCAGTACTTC	CASSPWTSGGQETQYF
TRBD1	TRBV9	TRBJ1-1	NA	TGTGCCAGCAGCCTACAGGGGGCCACTGAAGCTTTCTTT	CASSLQGATEAFF
NA	TRBV21-1	TRBJ2-7	NA	TGTGCCAGCAGCTCGCCGGACACGGGGGCCTACGAGCAGTACTTC	CASSSPDTGAYEQYF
NA	TRBV2	TRBJ2-5	NA	TGTGCCAGCAGGCCTCGTGAGGGAGAGACCCAGTACTTC	CASRPREGETQYF
NA	TRBV15	TRBJ1-2	NA	TGTGCCACCAGCAGAGGCAGACAGTCCTATGGCTACACCTTC	CATSRGRQSYGYTF
NA	TRBV11-2	TRBJ2-7	NA	TGTGCCAGCAGCTTAGGCGGATTCTCCTACGAGCAGTACTTC	CASSLGGFSYEQYF
NA	TRBV9	TRBJ2-3	NA	TGTGCCAGCAGCGTAGACATCGGGGCAGATACGCAGTATTTT	CASSVDIGADTQYF
NA	TRBV7-2	TRBJ1-1	NA	TGTGCCAGCAGCTTAGTATCGGGTGCTGGGACTGAAGCTTTCTTT	CASSLVSGAGTEAFF